A single sample is the source of the 14 T cell receptor beta chains below, sequenced in a study of blood T cells in healthy people across ages. The second PCR ran roughly 7 to 11 cycles with a sample-barcoded 5' primer and J-beta primers. TCRdb re-called the 5' RACE reads through MiXCR, storing one row per CDR3 protein. This table holds around 1,500,000 distinct CDR3 sequences, 28% found once. The sequenced sample consisted of blood. Receptor source: a woman in her 30s in good health.

This clonotype showed up just a few times. The J gene is TRBJ2-4, the V gene TRBV20-1; a possible D gene is TRBD2 (6 bases). The CDR3 extends over 14 amino acids. V lost 6 bases to trimming and J lost 6 bases, with 18 bases between them. Germline lookup yields CDR1 DFQATT and CDR2 SNEGSKA (reference sequence). The CDR3 loop is CSASSGEVGNIQYF. In DNA, the CDR3 is TGCAGTGCCAGTTCTGGGGAGGTCGGAAACATTCAGTACTTC.

The genes are TRBV29-1 and TRBJ1-2; 8 positions match TRBD1. This CDR3 has 13 residues. CDR1 is SQVTM and CDR2 is ANQGSEA in the germline V gene. The ends lost 7 bases at V and 7 bases at J; junction bases unmatched: 11. DNA for the CDR3: TGCAGCGCCGGACAGGGAGACTTTTCTGGCTACACCTTC. It encodes CSAGQGDFSGYTF.

The V call is TRBV6-1, the J call TRBJ2-5, with TRBD2 identical over 7 bases. This CDR3 is 14 amino acids long. Germline CDR1 and CDR2: MNHNS and SASEGT. The V and J ends lost 3 bases and 5 bases, in that order; junction bases with no gene match: 6. In DNA form, the CDR3 reads TGTGCCAGCAGTGATCCGGGGAGGGCTGAGACCCAGTACTTC. Protein product: CASSDPGRAETQYF.

This chain uses TRBV5-1 with TRBJ1-2; 10 bases match TRBD1. Trimming took 3 bases from V and 4 from J; bases not matched to a gene: 6. There are 15 residues in the CDR3. CDR1 and CDR2 (germline): SGHRS, YFSETQ. The CDR3 nucleotides are TGCGCCAGCAGCTCGACAGGGGGCACATCCTATGGCTACACCTTC. Translating it yields CASSSTGGTSYGYTF.

The chain recombines TRBV5-5 with TRBJ2-1; the match to TRBD1 covers 8 bases. V trimming: 4 bases; J trimming: 8 bases; junction bases outside the gene matches: 11. The CDR3 length is 15 residues. Germline CDR1 SGHKS, CDR2 YYEKEE (reference sequence). This CDR3 is CASSMDPDREDEQFF. The CDR3, as DNA: TGTGCCAGCAGCATGGACCCGGACAGGGAAGATGAGCAGTTCTTC. The entire variable domain, with the rest obtained from reference TRBV5-5 and TRBJ2-1, is as follows: DAGVTQSPTHLIKTRGQQVTLRCSPISGHKSVSWYQQVLGQGPQFIFQYYEKEERGRGNFPDRFSARQFPNYSSELNVNALLLGDSALYLCASSMDPDREDEQFFGPGTRLTVL.

The V call is TRBV28, the J call TRBJ1-5, with D uncertain. V lost 7 bases and J lost 6, with 10 bases in between. The CDR3 is 12 amino acids. Germline lookup yields CDR1 MDHEN and CDR2 SYDVKM. The CDR3 is CASKEGSQPQHF. CDR3 bases: TGTGCCAGCAAGGAAGGGAGTCAGCCCCAGCATTTT.

The chain is built from TRBV12-5 and TRBJ2-3, with unresolved D. The V and J ends lost 3 bases and 2 bases respectively, with 3 bases between them. This CDR3 is 12 amino acids long. Germline V gene data show CDR1 as LGHNT and CDR2 as FRNRAP. For the CDR3, the DNA is TGTGCTAGTGGTTTCAACACAGATACGCAGTATTTT. Translated: CASGFNTDTQYF.

As to this clonotype: The CDR3 carries no conserved terminal phenylalanine or tryptophan, so it likely arises from a read error. This chain joins TRBV12-3 or TRBV12-4 and TRBJ2-7; 10 bases line up with TRBD1. The last part of the DNA fits TRBJ2-5 better; the J call may be wrong. The CDR3 is made up of 15 amino acids. CDR3 bases: TGTGCCAGCAGTTCTCGGACAGGGGGAGTGGAGACCCAGTACTGC. It yields the protein CASSSRTGGVETQYC.

The chain carries TRBV20-1 and TRBJ2-5; 7 nucleotides agree with TRBD2. The last part of the DNA fits TRBJ2-7 better; the J call may be wrong. Looked up from germline, CDR1 is DFQATT and CDR2 is SNEGSKA (reference sequence). The CDR3 extends over 18 amino acids. CDR3 nucleotides: TGCAGTGCTAGACGGGGCAGGGCACGCGGACTAGATATCTACGAGCAGTACTTC. Protein sequence: CSARRGRARGLDIYEQYF.

J is TRBJ2-1 and V is TRBV10-3; 12 bases are shared with TRBD2. Germline lookup yields CDR1 ENHRY and CDR2 SYGVKD. After removal of 8 bases from V and 3 bases from J, the junction contained 8 bases not matched to a gene. This CDR3 is built from 16 residues. In DNA form, the CDR3 reads TGTGCCATCTCCTCGACTAGCGGGGGTCGCTACAATGAGCAGTTCTTC. Protein: CAISSTSGGRYNEQFF.

This clonotype was observed a handful of times. V is TRBV29-1 and J is TRBJ2-5, with D uncertain. V was cut by 4 bases and J by 2 bases, with 17 bases left in between. The CDR3 runs to 15 residues. CDR1 SQVTM and CDR2 ANQGSEA come from the germline V gene. CDR3 sequence: CSVGPSLSLQETQYF. As DNA, the CDR3 is TGCAGCGTTGGACCCTCTTTGAGCCTACAAGAGACCCAGTACTTC.

This clonotype has a count of ten or more. The CDR3 sequence: CASSSGTSLYEQYF. CDR3 bases: TGTGCCAGCAGTTCCGGGACATCCCTCTACGAGCAGTACTTC. The chain recombines TRBV12-3 or TRBV12-4 with TRBJ2-7; tentative D call: TRBD1 (6 bases). CDR3 length equals 14 residues. Trimming took 4 bases from V and 3 from J, leaving 13 bases between them.

In this sample, this clonotype turned up once. The chain links TRBV5-1 to TRBJ2-1; D not resolved. V lost 5 bases, J lost 8 bases, and 17 bases lay in between. There are 14 residues in the CDR3. CDR1 and CDR2 from the germline V gene are SGHRS and YFSETQ. The CDR3 DNA reads as TGCGCCAGCAGTCAGAGTAGCTTGGTCGATGAGCAGTTCTTC. Translating it yields CASSQSSLVDEQFF.

This clonotype was observed a handful of times. V is TRBV20-1 and J is TRBJ2-3; D unresolved. Germline lookup yields CDR1 DFQATT and CDR2 SNEGSKA (reference sequence). The CDR3 is 15 amino acids. The ends were cut back, 6 bases at V and 2 bases at J, with 18 bases in the middle. This chain's CDR3 is CSAPDGRSTTDTQYF. Written as DNA, the CDR3 is TGCAGTGCCCCCGACGGACGGTCGACCACAGATACGCAGTATTTT.